A single T cell receptor (beta chain) is shown here with its context. The antigen is not known. This entry comes from a study of cytomegalovirus exposure and HLA in healthy donors. Findings and limits, study-wide: Presence/absence analyses took donor sequencing depth as roughly uniform. What was likely a sequencing artifact was a cluster of highly shared sequence variants.

PCR used 60 Vbeta primers and 13 Jbeta primers. Clones were sequenced by immunoSEQ multiplex PCR, and TCRdb holds only the in-frame ones, with some missing. Here the sample spans under 120,000 clones, about 68% being singletons. The receptor was derived from a man between 25 and 39 years old in good health and CMV-seropositive. Material: PBMCs.

CDR3 amino acids: CASSTGAQETQYF. CDR3 coding DNA: TGTGCCAGTAGTACAGGGGCACAAGAGACCCAGTACTTC. The rearrangement joins TRBV19 to TRBJ2-5, with a weak D call TRBD1 (6 bases). The V gene's germline CDR1 is LNHDA and CDR2 SQIVND (reference sequence). The CDR3 is made up of 13 amino acids. Trimming took 4 bases from V and 2 from J, leaving 8 bases between them.